Listed below are T cell receptor beta chains from one sample, sequenced in a study of chemoradiotherapy in HPV16-positive cancers. Only in-frame clones appear in the TCRdb table, and some are missing; sequencing was by immunoSEQ multiplex PCR. The table includes some 7,000 clones, roughly nine tenths detected once. Sampling took place from a patient who underwent chemoradiotherapy. These receptors came from a human donor with HPV-associated anogenital cancer. The CDR3 runs from the conserved cysteine through the conserved F or W.

>TRBV4-1
CASSQAGYRATYEQYF
>TRBV19
CASSMRGSGYEQYF
>TRBV7-6
CASSEANEQFF
>TRBV6-1
CASNPSGGAYEQYF
>TRBV10-1
CASSEGGHNEKLFF
>TRBV14
CASSQDLGQTYTEAFF
>TRBV7-8
CASSSFTKGLANTGELFF
>TRBV4-2
CASSPNLGANVLTF
>TRBV9
CASSEQGDNEQFF
>TRBV5-1
CASSLYAGVGELFF
>TRBV5-5
CASTEQRASYNSPLHF
>TRBV5-1
CASSSTGPTNEKLFF
>TRBV7-8
CASSLARDRASNQPQHF
>TRBV6-1
CASSEGVLPAYF
>TRBV5-1
CASSLTQGAFTEAFF
>TRBV6-1
CASSGSPTSSYEQYF
>TRBV7-6
CASSLYGELFF
>TRBV6-6
CASSYGQGLNEKLFF
>TRBV11-2
CASSLWETQYF
>TRBV29-1
CSASGSGTETQYF
>TRBV4-2
CASSQDLAGGPTGELFF
>TRBV5-4
CASSLYRLGDEQYF
>TRBV4-2
CASSQEERGEETQYF
>TRBV7-6
CASRGLKNTEAFF
>TRBV2
CASRRETYEQYF
>TRBV2
CASTIGSGVVTDTQYF
>TRBV4-1
CASSPTPNYGYTF
>TRBV6-5
CASTLTANTEAFF
>TRBV18
CASSPIGRVNEQFF
>TRBV2
CASRATSGFYEQYF
>TRBV19
CGSQPDRGREGNTIYF
>TRBV25-1
CASSDYRGPNAEQYF
>TRBV7-9
CASSLEGQGANYGYTF
>TRBV28
CASSLQGPYGYTF
>TRBV27
CASSYGETQYF
>TRBV7-6
CASSLGAGGRTGNTIYF
>TRBV5-4
CASTPHGQSYEQYF
>TRBV29-1
CSVEVAGVATDTQYF
>TRBV9
CASSVGAGEKLFF
>TRBV25-1
CASSEATQGASFETQYF
>TRBV7-2
CASSLSSGTENTEAFF
>TRBV5-1
CASSPRPSGAYNEQFF
>TRBV13
CASSPRGTYEQYF
>TRBV6-1
CASSELFQGPYNEQFF
>TRBV7-8
CASSWAQGEQYF
>TRBV4-2
CASSQEPGLGKYF
>TRBV2
CASSEVQGRRYNEQFF
>TRBV5-6
CASSPPGQGSYEQYF
>TRBV19
CASSKSGGYNEQFF
>TRBV29-1
CSVRDNINQPQHF
>TRBV27
CASSAPPRTYEQFF
>TRBV21-1
CASSKDEGAIRVANYGYTF
>TRBV6-4
CASSKKGGWNSPLHF
>TRBV6-1
CASSATGYGYTF